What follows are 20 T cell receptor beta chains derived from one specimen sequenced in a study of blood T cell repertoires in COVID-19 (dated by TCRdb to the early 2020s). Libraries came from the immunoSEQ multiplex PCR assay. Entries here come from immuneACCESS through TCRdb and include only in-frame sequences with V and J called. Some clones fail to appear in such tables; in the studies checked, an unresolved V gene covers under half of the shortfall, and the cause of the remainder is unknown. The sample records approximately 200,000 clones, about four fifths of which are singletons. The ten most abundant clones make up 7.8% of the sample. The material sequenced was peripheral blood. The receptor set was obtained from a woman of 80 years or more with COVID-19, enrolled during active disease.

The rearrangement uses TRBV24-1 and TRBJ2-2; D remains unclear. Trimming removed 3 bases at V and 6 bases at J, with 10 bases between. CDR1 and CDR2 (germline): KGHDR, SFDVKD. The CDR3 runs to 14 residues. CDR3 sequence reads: CATSDVAVAGELFF. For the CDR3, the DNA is TGTGCCACCAGTGATGTTGCGGTCGCCGGGGAGCTGTTTTTT.

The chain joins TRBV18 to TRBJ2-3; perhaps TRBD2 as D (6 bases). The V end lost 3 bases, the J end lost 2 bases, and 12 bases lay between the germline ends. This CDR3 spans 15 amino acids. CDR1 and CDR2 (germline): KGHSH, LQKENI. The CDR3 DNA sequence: TGTGCCAGCTCACCGCAGCGGGCCCTCACAGATACGCAGTATTTT. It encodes CASSPQRALTDTQYF.

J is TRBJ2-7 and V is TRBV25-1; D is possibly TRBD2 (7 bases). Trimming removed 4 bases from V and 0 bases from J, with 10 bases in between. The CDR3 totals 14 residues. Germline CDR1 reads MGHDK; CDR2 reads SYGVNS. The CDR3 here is CASSVGGPSYEQYF. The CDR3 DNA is TGTGCCAGCAGTGTGGGGGGGCCCTCCTACGAGCAGTACTTC.

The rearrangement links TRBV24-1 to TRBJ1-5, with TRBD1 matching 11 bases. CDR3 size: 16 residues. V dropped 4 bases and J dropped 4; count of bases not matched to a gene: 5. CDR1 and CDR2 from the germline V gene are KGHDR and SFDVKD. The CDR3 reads CATSEPGTGGNQPQHF. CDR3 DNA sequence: TGTGCCACCAGTGAACCCGGGACAGGGGGGAATCAGCCCCAGCATTTT.

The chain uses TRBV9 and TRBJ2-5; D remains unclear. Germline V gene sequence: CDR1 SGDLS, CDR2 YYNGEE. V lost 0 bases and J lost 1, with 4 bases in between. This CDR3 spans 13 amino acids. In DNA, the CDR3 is TGTGCCAGCAGCGTAGGTCTCCAAGAGACCCAGTACTTC. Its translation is CASSVGLQETQYF.

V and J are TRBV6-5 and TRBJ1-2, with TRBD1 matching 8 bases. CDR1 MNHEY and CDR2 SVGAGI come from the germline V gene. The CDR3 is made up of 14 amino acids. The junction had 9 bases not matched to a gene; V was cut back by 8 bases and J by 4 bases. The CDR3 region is CASGKTGVGYGYTF. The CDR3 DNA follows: TGTGCCAGCGGAAAGACAGGGGTGGGCTATGGCTACACCTTC.

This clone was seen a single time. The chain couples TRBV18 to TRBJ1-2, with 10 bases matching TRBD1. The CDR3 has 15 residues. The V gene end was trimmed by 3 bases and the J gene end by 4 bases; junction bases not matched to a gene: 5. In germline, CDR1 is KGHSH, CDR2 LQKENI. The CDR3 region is CASSPGWDRGYGYTF. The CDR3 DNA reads TGTGCCAGCTCACCGGGATGGGACAGGGGCTATGGCTACACCTTC.

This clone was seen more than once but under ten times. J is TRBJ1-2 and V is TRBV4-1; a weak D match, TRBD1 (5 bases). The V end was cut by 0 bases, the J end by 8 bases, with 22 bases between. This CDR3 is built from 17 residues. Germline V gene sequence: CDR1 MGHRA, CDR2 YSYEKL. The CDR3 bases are TGCGCCAGCAGCCAAGATCTAGTCGACAGCCAAATACGAGGCTACACCTTC. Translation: CASSQDLVDSQIRGYTF.

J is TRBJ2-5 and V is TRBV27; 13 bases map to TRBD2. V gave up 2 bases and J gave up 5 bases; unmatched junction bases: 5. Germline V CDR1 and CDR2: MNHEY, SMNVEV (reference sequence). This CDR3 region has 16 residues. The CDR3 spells CASSLALAGGQETQYF. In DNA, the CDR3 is TGTGCCAGCAGTTTAGCACTAGCGGGAGGGCAGGAGACCCAGTACTTC.

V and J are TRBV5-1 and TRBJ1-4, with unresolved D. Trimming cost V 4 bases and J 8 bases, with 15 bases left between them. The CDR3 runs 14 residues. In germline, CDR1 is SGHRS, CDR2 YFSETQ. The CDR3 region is CASSASGLGEKLFF. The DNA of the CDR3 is TGCGCCAGCAGCGCCTCCGGACTAGGGGAAAAACTGTTTTTT.

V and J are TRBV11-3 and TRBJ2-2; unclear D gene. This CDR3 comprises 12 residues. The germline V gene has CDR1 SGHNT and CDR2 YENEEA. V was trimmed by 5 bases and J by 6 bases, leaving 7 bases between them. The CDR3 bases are TGTGCCAGCAGCCGGGTGGCCGGGGAGCTGTTTTTT. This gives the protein CASSRVAGELFF.

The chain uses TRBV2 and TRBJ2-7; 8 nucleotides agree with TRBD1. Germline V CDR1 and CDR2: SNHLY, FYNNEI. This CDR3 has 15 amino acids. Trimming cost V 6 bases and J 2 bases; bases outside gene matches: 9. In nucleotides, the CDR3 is TGTGCCAGCAGCTCCCGGGACAGGTTTACCTACGAGCAGTACTTC. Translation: CASSSRDRFTYEQYF.

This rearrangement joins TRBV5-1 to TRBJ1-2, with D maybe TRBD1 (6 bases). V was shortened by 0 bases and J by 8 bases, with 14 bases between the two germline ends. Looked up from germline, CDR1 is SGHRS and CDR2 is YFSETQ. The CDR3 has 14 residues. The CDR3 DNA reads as TGCGCCAGCAGCTTGGTCCAGGGGCGGGAGGGCTACACCTTC. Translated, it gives CASSLVQGREGYTF.

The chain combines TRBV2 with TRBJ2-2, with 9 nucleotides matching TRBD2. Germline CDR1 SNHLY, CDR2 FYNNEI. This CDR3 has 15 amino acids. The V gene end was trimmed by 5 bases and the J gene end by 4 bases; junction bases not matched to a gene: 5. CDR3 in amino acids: CASSRAGGRTGELFF. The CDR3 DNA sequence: TGTGCCAGCAGTCGAGCGGGAGGCCGCACCGGGGAGCTGTTTTTT.

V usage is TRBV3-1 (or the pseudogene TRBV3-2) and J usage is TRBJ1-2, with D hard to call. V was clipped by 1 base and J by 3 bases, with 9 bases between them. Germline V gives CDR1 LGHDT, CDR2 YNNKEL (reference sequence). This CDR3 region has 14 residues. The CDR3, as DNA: TGTGCCAGCAGCCAAGGTCAGCGGGACTATGGCTACACCTTC. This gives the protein CASSQGQRDYGYTF.

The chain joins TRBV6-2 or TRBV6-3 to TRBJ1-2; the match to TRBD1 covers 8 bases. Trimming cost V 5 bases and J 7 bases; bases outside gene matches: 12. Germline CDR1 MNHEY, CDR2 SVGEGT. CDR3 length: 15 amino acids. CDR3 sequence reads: CASSTLQGAKGGYTF. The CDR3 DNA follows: TGTGCCAGCAGTACCCTGCAGGGGGCAAAGGGTGGCTACACCTTC.

The CDR3 region has the DNA TGTGCCAGCAGCCAAGGCCCGCCGGGACTCGCCAAAAACATTCAGTACTTC. Amino acid sequence: CASSQGPPGLAKNIQYF. This chain links TRBV3-1 (or the pseudogene TRBV3-2) with TRBJ2-4, with D tentatively TRBD2 (6 bases). The CDR3 consists of 17 residues. Germline values: CDR1 LGHDT, CDR2 YNNKEL (reference sequence). Deletions cut 1 base from V and 1 base from J, with 14 bases between.

The CDR3 here is CAISDRQTNYGYTF. In DNA, the CDR3 is TGTGCCATCAGTGATAGACAGACTAACTATGGCTACACCTTC. The gene calls are TRBV10-3 and TRBJ1-2; possibly TRBD1 for D (5 bases). CDR3 length: 14 residues. Germline V gives CDR1 ENHRY, CDR2 SYGVKD. With 3 bases removed from V and 0 bases from J, the gap between germline ends came to 8 bases.

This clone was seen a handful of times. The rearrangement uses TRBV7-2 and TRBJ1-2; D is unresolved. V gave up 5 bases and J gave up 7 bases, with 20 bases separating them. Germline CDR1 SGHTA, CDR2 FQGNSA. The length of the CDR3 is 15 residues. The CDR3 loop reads CASSGTQGGMSGYTF. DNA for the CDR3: TGTGCCAGCAGCGGAACCCAAGGAGGTATGAGTGGCTACACCTTC.

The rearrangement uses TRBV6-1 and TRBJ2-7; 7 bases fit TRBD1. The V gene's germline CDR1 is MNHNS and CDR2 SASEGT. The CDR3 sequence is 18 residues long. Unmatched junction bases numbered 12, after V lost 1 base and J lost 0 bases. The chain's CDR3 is CASSEGRMGQWSSYEQYF. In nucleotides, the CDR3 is TGTGCCAGCAGTGAAGGCAGGATGGGACAGTGGAGCTCCTACGAGCAGTACTTC.